The next 25 T cell receptor beta chains were all read from a single sample in a study of CD8 T cells in ankylosing spondylitis. General study results and limits: For ankylosing spondylitis blood, a TCR beta motif of under ten highly homologous variants appeared characteristic.

Their antigen targets remain unknown. Each CDR3 protein is one row after TCRdb ran MiXCR on the 5' RACE reads. Counted here are around 390,000 distinct CDR3 sequences, around 24% occurring once; the ten biggest clones make up approximately 15%. Sequencing used blood, either unsorted or a sorted T cell fraction (not recorded which). All receptors derive from a male donor with ankylosing spondylitis.

This rearrangement joins TRBV12-3 or TRBV12-4 to TRBJ2-3, with D tentatively TRBD1 or TRBD2 (5 bases each). The CDR3 extends over 16 amino acids. The V and J ends lost 6 bases and 3 bases respectively, with 19 bases between them. The CDR3 sequence is CASSHYRPERTDTQYF. The CDR3 coding sequence is TGTGCCAGCAGCCACTACAGGCCCGAGCGGACAGATACGCAGTATTTT.

This chain uses TRBV3-1 with TRBJ1-2; TRBD1 is a possible D gene (5 bases). The germline gives CDR1 LGHDT, CDR2 YNNKEL (reference sequence). The CDR3 sequence is 14 residues long. V was clipped by 1 base and J by 4 bases, with 10 bases between them. Here the CDR3 DNA reads TGTGCCAGCAGCCAAGGGGGCAGAGTCTATGGCTACACCTTC. This gives the protein CASSQGGRVYGYTF.

This clonotype occurred a few times. The CDR3 DNA reads as TGTGCCAGCAGTGTTAGCGGGAGATTTGGCGAGACCCAGTACTTC. Translating it yields CASSVSGRFGETQYF. The chain has TRBV12-3 or TRBV12-4 and TRBJ2-5; 9 nucleotides agree with TRBD2. There are 15 residues in the CDR3. The ends lost 5 bases at V and 5 bases at J; junction bases unmatched: 9.

This clonotype was found a few times. The V and J genes are TRBV6-2 or TRBV6-3 and TRBJ2-1; 11 bases match TRBD2. The CDR3 runs 19 residues. The V gene's germline CDR1 is MNHEY and CDR2 SVGEGT. V dropped 0 bases and J dropped 4; count of bases not matched to a gene: 11. The CDR3 DNA reads TGTGCCAGCAGTTACTCGATAACTAGCGGGAGAGCTTTTTACAATGAGCAGTTCTTC. Encoded protein: CASSYSITSGRAFYNEQFF.

The chain combines TRBV6-1 with TRBJ2-2; TRBD2 aligns across 8 bases. Trimming removed 10 bases from V and 5 bases from J; junction bases left unmatched: 6. CDR1 MNHNS and CDR2 SASEGT come from the germline V gene. The CDR3 has 13 residues. The CDR3 DNA reads as TGTGCCACACGGGGGGGTAGAACCGGGGAGCTGTTTTTT. Residues: CATRGGRTGELFF.

The chain couples TRBV20-1 to TRBJ2-3; 7 bases line up with TRBD2. CDR3 length equals 16 residues. V was pared by 3 bases and J by 2 bases, with 11 bases of the junction left unmatched. Germline assignment: CDR1 DFQATT and CDR2 SNEGSKA (reference sequence). In DNA, the CDR3 is TGCAGTGCTAGTAGGAGTCGTAGCGGGTACACAGATACGCAGTATTTT. It encodes CSASRSRSGYTDTQYF.

The rearrangement links TRBV20-1 to TRBJ2-2; D unclear. The ends were cut back, 1 base at V and 2 bases at J, with 14 bases in the middle. Germline CDR1 reads DFQATT; CDR2 reads SNEGSKA (reference sequence). CDR3 length: 16 residues. In DNA, the CDR3 is TGCAGTGCTAGAGCCCCGGGCAGGTTAAACACCGGGGAGCTGTTTTTT. This translates into CSARAPGRLNTGELFF.

The chain combines TRBV6-5 with TRBJ2-1, with unresolved D. The germline V gene encodes CDR1 MNHEY and CDR2 SVGAGI. Trimming took off 2 bases at V and 9 bases at J, with 8 bases between the two ends. CDR3 length equals 12 residues. CDR3 region: CASSYRMGEQFF. CDR3 nucleotides: TGTGCCAGCAGTTACCGTATGGGTGAGCAGTTCTTC.

This clonotype has more than one count but fewer than ten. CDR3 region: CSAQIHPNNEQFF. As DNA, the CDR3 is TGCAGCGCCCAGATTCACCCCAACAATGAGCAGTTCTTC. V is TRBV29-1 and J is TRBJ2-1; D remains ambiguous. The CDR3 has 13 residues. Trimming shortened V by 7 bases and J by 5 bases, and 15 bases separated the two germline ends. Germline V lookup: CDR1 SQVTM, CDR2 ANQGSEA.

A few counts support this clonotype. The genes are TRBV12-3 or TRBV12-4 and TRBJ2-5; 7 nucleotides match TRBD2. The V and J ends lost 5 bases and 1 base, in that order; junction bases with no gene match: 7. This CDR3 is 15 amino acids long. The CDR3 coding sequence is TGTGCCAGCAGTCCCACCTCTAGCGGCCAAGAGACCCAGTACTTC. Protein: CASSPTSSGQETQYF.

This clonotype has just a few counts. This chain connects TRBV12-3 or TRBV12-4 to TRBJ1-3, with unresolved D. V lost 6 bases and J lost 0, with 9 bases in between. The CDR3 is made up of 14 amino acids. The CDR3 loop reads CASRLQRSGNTIYF. The CDR3 DNA sequence: TGTGCCAGCAGGTTACAGCGCTCTGGAAACACCATATATTTT.

This sequence joins TRBV29-1 and TRBJ2-2, with D possibly matching TRBD1 (6 bases). Germline-derived CDR1 and CDR2 are SQVTM and ANQGSEA. The CDR3 consists of 13 residues. V was shortened by 7 bases and J by 8 bases, with 17 bases between the two germline ends. The CDR3 region is CSGYTGSWGELFF. In nucleotides, the CDR3 is TGCAGCGGTTATACAGGGTCCTGGGGGGAGCTGTTTTTT.

The rearrangement joins TRBV7-9 to TRBJ1-3; tentatively, D is TRBD1 (5 bases). The V and J ends lost 1 base and 4 bases respectively, with 8 bases between them. The CDR3 loop spans 14 amino acids. Germline-derived CDR1 and CDR2 are SEHNR and FQNEAQ (reference sequence). CDR3 sequence reads: CASSLVGDGNTIYF. The CDR3 coding sequence is TGTGCCAGCAGCTTAGTCGGGGACGGAAACACCATATATTTT.

V gene TRBV4-1 combines with J gene TRBJ2-1; 13 positions match TRBD2. Germline trimming cut 1 base from V and 5 bases from J; bases unmatched to any gene: 5. Germline loops: CDR1 MGHRA, CDR2 YSYEKL. This CDR3 comprises 17 residues. The CDR3 sequence: CASSQAGTSGTNNEQFF. The CDR3 DNA reads as TGCGCCAGCAGCCAAGCGGGGACTAGCGGGACTAACAATGAGCAGTTCTTC.

This clonotype was detected only a few times. The J gene is TRBJ2-3, the V gene TRBV20-1, with 8 nucleotides matching TRBD2. Looked up from germline, CDR1 is DFQATT and CDR2 is SNEGSKA (reference sequence). The CDR3 length is 17 residues. The J segment lost 3 bases and the V segment lost 0 bases, leaving 11 bases of the junction unmatched. Here the CDR3 reads CSARDLFRERGTDTQYF. The CDR3 DNA reads as TGCAGTGCTAGAGATCTTTTCCGGGAGCGGGGGACAGATACGCAGTATTTT.

Many counts were recorded for this clonotype. The rearrangement uses TRBV29-1 and TRBJ2-5; no firm D call. In germline, CDR1 is SQVTM, CDR2 ANQGSEA. This CDR3 has 12 amino acids. Deletions cut 6 bases from V and 2 bases from J, with 10 bases between. The CDR3: CSVFGFQETQYF. The CDR3 DNA reads TGCAGCGTGTTTGGGTTTCAAGAGACCCAGTACTTC.

This clonotype was seen a handful of times. The chain has TRBV29-1 and TRBJ2-3, with 7 bases lining up with TRBD2. In germline, CDR1 is SQVTM, CDR2 ANQGSEA. Losses at the gene ends were 6 bases for V and 2 bases for J; bases not matched to a gene: 11. The CDR3 loop spans 15 amino acids. DNA of the CDR3: TGCAGCGTGACCCTAGCGGAACATAACACAGATACGCAGTATTTT. Protein sequence: CSVTLAEHNTDTQYF.

Many counts were recorded for this clonotype. The gene calls are TRBV20-1 and TRBJ1-5; a weak D match, TRBD1 (5 bases). This CDR3 contains 15 residues. The germline V gene has CDR1 DFQATT and CDR2 SNEGSKA (reference sequence). With 1 base removed from V and 1 base from J, the gap between germline ends came to 11 bases. The DNA for the CDR3 is TGCAGTGCTAGAGCTCCGGGGCCGAGCAATCAGCCCCAGCATTTT. Encoded protein: CSARAPGPSNQPQHF.

This clonotype turned up a few times. The gene calls are TRBV6-2 or TRBV6-3 and TRBJ2-5; 9 bases map to TRBD2. V gave up 7 bases and J gave up 5 bases; unmatched junction bases: 11. CDR1 is MNHEY and CDR2 is SVGEGT in the germline V gene. The CDR3 is made up of 15 amino acids. CDR3 DNA: TGTGCCAGCAAACCCCCCCTAGCGGGAAAGGAGACCCAGTACTTC. Translation: CASKPPLAGKETQYF.

This clonotype was seen only a few times. The chain is built from TRBV11-2 and TRBJ2-7, with 8 bases fitting TRBD2. CDR3 size: 18 residues. Losses at the gene ends were 5 bases for V and 1 base for J; bases not matched to a gene: 16. Germline CDR1 and CDR2: SGHAT and FQNNGV. This CDR3 is CASSLNLGSGGPSYEQYF. The CDR3 region has the DNA TGTGCCAGCAGCCTCAATCTTGGGTCGGGAGGGCCGTCCTACGAGCAGTACTTC.

The rearrangement joins TRBV11-3 to TRBJ2-1, with D hard to call. Trimming removed 0 bases at V and 2 bases at J, with 8 bases between. The germline V gene has CDR1 SGHNT and CDR2 YENEEA. There are 15 residues in the CDR3. CDR3 in amino acids: CASSLDATTYNEQFF. Written as DNA, the CDR3 is TGTGCCAGCAGCTTAGATGCAACGACCTACAATGAGCAGTTCTTC.

This clonotype was recorded only once. The final CDR3 position lacks the conserved phenylalanine or tryptophan, pointing to a likely read error. The chain links TRBV25-1 to TRBJ2-7, with a possible D match to TRBD1 (5 bases). The V gene lost 6 bases and the J gene lost 3 bases, with 9 bases spanning the gap. Germline V gene sequence: CDR1 MGHDK, CDR2 SYGVNS. The CDR3 sequence is 12 residues long. The CDR3 nucleotides are TGTGCCAGCAGGACAGAGAACTACGAGCAGTACCTC. Encoded protein: CASRTENYEQYL.

This clonotype showed up just a few times. The chain couples TRBV25-1 to TRBJ2-7, with TRBD1 matching over 7 bases. The CDR3 covers 16 residues. Germline V gene lookup returns CDR1 MGHDK and CDR2 SYGVNS. J lost 5 bases, V lost 6 bases, and 16 bases had no gene match. CDR3 in DNA: TGTGCCAGCAGCGGATTTCTGAGGGGGCGATTCCACGAGCAGTACTTC. It encodes CASSGFLRGRFHEQYF.

This clonotype has just a few counts. The chain combines TRBV4-2 with TRBJ2-1, with TRBD2 as a possible D gene (5 bases). Trimming pared 0 bases from V and 0 bases from J, leaving 12 bases between. The germline CDR1 and CDR2 sequences are LGHNA and YNFKEQ. The CDR3 spans 17 residues. Written as DNA, the CDR3 is TGTGCCAGCAGCCAAGAAGTGCAGCGGAGCTCCTACAATGAGCAGTTCTTC. Translation gives CASSQEVQRSSYNEQFF.

V gene TRBV6-2 or TRBV6-3 combines with J gene TRBJ2-7, with D perhaps matching TRBD2 (6 bases). V lost 6 bases and J 1 base, leaving 13 bases between the germline ends. The germline CDR1 and CDR2 sequences are MNHEY and SVGEGT. This CDR3 has 14 residues. The CDR3 is CASRAGLPSYEQYF. The CDR3, as DNA: TGTGCCAGCAGGGCCGGACTACCTTCCTACGAGCAGTACTTC.